The 32 T cell receptor beta chains reported below all come from one sample, sequenced in a study of response to subunit inactivated influenza vaccine. TCRdb ran MiXCR on the RT-PCR reads and lists one entry per CDR3 protein. This sample has 450,000 to 700,000 distinct CDR3 sequences, with 13% to 15% found just once. This specimen consisted of PBMCs from blood, obtained roughly 13 days after vaccination. Every receptor here comes from a middle-aged man who received an inactivated influenza vaccine.

The table lists this clonotype with a few counts. The chain combines TRBV7-2 with TRBJ2-4; D perhaps matches TRBD2 (5 bases). V was shortened by 5 bases and J by 7 bases, with 9 bases between the two germline ends. The CDR3 covers 12 residues. Germline CDR1 and CDR2: SGHTA and FQGNSA. The CDR3 coding sequence is TGTGCCAGCAGCAGTCGGGGTAACATTCAGTACTTC. This codes for CASSSRGNIQYF.

The rearrangement joins TRBV11-3 to TRBJ2-1, with 12 positions matching TRBD2. CDR3 length: 16 residues. V was clipped by 4 bases and J by 6 bases; unmatched bases: 7. Germline V gene lookup returns CDR1 SGHNT and CDR2 YENEEA. The CDR3 spells CASSSAASGGANEQFF. The CDR3 DNA reads as TGTGCCAGCAGCTCCGCCGCTAGCGGGGGGGCCAATGAGCAGTTCTTC.

The genes are TRBV3-1 and TRBJ1-5; 10 positions match TRBD1. The CDR3 extends over 18 amino acids. Per germline, CDR1 LGHDT and CDR2 YNNKEL (reference sequence). Trimming removed 3 bases from V and 7 bases from J; junction bases left unmatched: 15. CDR3: CASSQTFSDRGHRQPQHF. The DNA for the CDR3 is TGTGCCAGCAGCCAGACCTTCAGCGACAGGGGGCATCGGCAGCCCCAGCATTTT.

This chain connects TRBV7-2 to TRBJ2-3; no clear D. Germline V gene data show CDR1 as SGHTA and CDR2 as FQGNSA. Trimming left V 1 base short and J 9 bases short, with 8 bases between. CDR3 length: 12 residues. In DNA form, the CDR3 reads TGTGCCAGCAGCTTAGGGCGTCTAACGCAGTATTTT. Residues: CASSLGRLTQYF.

The table lists this clonotype with many counts. The rearrangement joins TRBV28 to TRBJ2-7; tentatively, D is TRBD1 (5 bases). Per the germline V gene, CDR1 is MDHEN and CDR2 is SYDVKM. CDR3 length: 17 residues. The V end lost 5 bases, the J end lost 0 bases, and 20 bases lay between the germline ends. Here the CDR3 reads CASSVPHAGSFSYEQYF. Written as DNA, the CDR3 is TGTGCCAGCAGTGTACCCCATGCAGGGTCCTTCTCCTACGAGCAGTACTTC.

The sample holds a few counts of this clonotype. CDR3 residues: CASSLVNKGQFF. The CDR3 bases are TGTGCCAGCAGCTTAGTCAATAAAGGGCAGTTCTTC. V and J are TRBV7-9 and TRBJ2-1, with D unclear. V was cut by 1 base and J by 12 bases, with 10 bases left in between. The germline V gene has CDR1 SEHNR and CDR2 FQNEAQ (reference sequence). The CDR3 has 12 residues.

This clonotype was detected only a few times. The genes are TRBV20-1 and TRBJ2-7, with D possibly TRBD1 on 5 matching bases. The CDR3 has 13 amino acids. The V gene's germline CDR1 is DFQATT and CDR2 SNEGSKA (reference sequence). With 3 bases removed from V and 2 bases from J, the gap between germline ends came to 11 bases. Written as DNA, the CDR3 is TGCAGTGCTAGCAGGTCGACAGCCTACGAGCAGTACTTC. The encoded protein is CSASRSTAYEQYF.

In this sample, this clonotype turned up a few times. The chain joins TRBV14 to TRBJ1-1; D is uncertain. The V gene lost 1 base and the J gene lost 13 bases, with 16 bases spanning the gap. This CDR3 comprises 13 residues. From germline, CDR1 is SGHDN and CDR2 FVKESK. The CDR3 bases are TGTGCCAGCAGCCAAGCTTCGTCTATAGTTGGTTTCTTT. Translating it yields CASSQASSIVGFF.

The V and J genes are TRBV11-2 and TRBJ2-7; D gene unclear. V was shortened by 0 bases and J by 3 bases, with 9 bases between the two germline ends. The CDR3 length is 14 residues. Germline V CDR1 and CDR2: SGHAT, FQNNGV. In nucleotides, the CDR3 is TGTGCCAGCAGCTTAGATCTAGGCCTCTACGAGCAGTACTTC. Its translation is CASSLDLGLYEQYF.

This clonotype was observed a handful of times. The chain combines TRBV7-2 with TRBJ1-5, with D possibly TRBD1 on 6 matching bases. The germline gives CDR1 SGHTA, CDR2 FQGNSA. This CDR3 is built from 15 residues. V gave up 5 bases and J gave up 4 bases, with 15 bases separating them. CDR3 amino acids: CASSPQWGPNQPQHF. In DNA, the CDR3 is TGTGCCAGCAGCCCGCAGTGGGGGCCGAATCAGCCCCAGCATTTT. The variable domain in full, with the rest retrieved from reference TRBV7-2 and TRBJ1-5, is GAGVSQSPSNKVTEKGKDVELRCDPISGHTALYWYRQSLGQGLEFLIYFQGNSAPDKSGLPSDRFSAERTGGSVSTLTIQRTQQEDSAVYLCASSPQWGPNQPQHFGDGTRLSIL.

Concerning this clonotype: Possible read error: a much larger clone is one base away. This sequence joins TRBV4-2 and TRBJ2-7; D might be TRBD1 (6 bases). The CDR3 extends over 15 amino acids. Germline V gene sequence: CDR1 LGHNA, CDR2 YNFKEQ. In DNA form, the CDR3 reads TGTGCCAGCAGCCAAGTCGTAGGACAGACCTACGACCAGTACTTC. This encodes CASSQVVGQTYDQYF.

The gene calls are TRBV28 and TRBJ2-4; 7 bases fit TRBD1. The CDR3 extends over 15 amino acids. CDR1 is MDHEN and CDR2 is SYDVKM in the germline V gene. Trimming removed 6 bases from V and 9 bases from J; junction bases left unmatched: 14. Written as DNA, the CDR3 is TGTGCCAGCAGCAAAGACGTTAACAGGGGTGGCATTCAGTACTTC. Residues: CASSKDVNRGGIQYF.

A few counts support this clonotype. V gene TRBV29-1 combines with J gene TRBJ1-1; no clear D. The V end was cut by 6 bases, the J end by 4 bases, with 15 bases between. This CDR3 has 13 residues. CDR1 and CDR2 from the germline V gene are SQVTM and ANQGSEA. CDR3 sequence reads: CSVGKLSPTEAFF. The DNA of the CDR3 is TGCAGCGTGGGGAAACTCAGCCCCACTGAAGCTTTCTTT.

This clonotype has only a few counts. The rearrangement joins TRBV20-1 to TRBJ2-1; the match to TRBD1 covers 8 bases. The V and J ends lost 2 bases and 2 bases, in that order; junction bases with no gene match: 5. The CDR3 totals 15 residues. Germline V gene data show CDR1 as DFQATT and CDR2 as SNEGSKA (reference sequence). For the CDR3, the DNA is TGCAGTGCTAGATCCGGGACAGGAACCTACAATGAGCAGTTCTTC. Its protein is CSARSGTGTYNEQFF.

As concerns this clonotype: Compared with germline, one end of the junction differs, possibly owing to a read error. The gene calls are TRBV16 and TRBJ1-5; TRBD1 matches 7 bases. From germline, CDR1 is KGHSY and CDR2 FQNENV. The CDR3 is made up of 14 amino acids. The CDR3 DNA follows: TGTGCCAGCACCCAAGACAGGGTCTATCAGCCCCAGCATTTT. Its translation is CASTQDRVYQPQHF.

The chain couples TRBV5-1 to TRBJ2-4; D may correspond to TRBD1 or TRBD2 (5 bases each). The V gene's germline CDR1 is SGHRS and CDR2 YFSETQ. The CDR3 is made up of 16 amino acids. Between the trimmed V and J ends, which lost 4 bases and 6 bases, there was a span of 20 bases. The CDR3 DNA is TGCGCCAGCAGCCCGGGGCCCATGGGGCAAGTAAACATTCAGTACTTC. Its translation is CASSPGPMGQVNIQYF.

This clonotype was counted many times. This chain connects TRBV5-1 to TRBJ1-5; a weak D match, TRBD1 (5 bases). The CDR3 is 13 residues long. Per germline, CDR1 SGHRS and CDR2 YFSETQ. The V end was cut by 0 bases, the J end by 7 bases, with 8 bases between. The CDR3 loop reads CASSLGGDQPQHF. The CDR3 DNA reads as TGCGCCAGCAGCTTGGGGGGGGACCAGCCCCAGCATTTT.

There are many counts of this clonotype. The gene calls are TRBV9 and TRBJ2-1; D uncertain. Trimming shortened V by 3 bases and J by 7 bases, and 5 bases separated the two germline ends. Germline loops: CDR1 SGDLS, CDR2 YYNGEE. The length of the CDR3 is 11 residues. CDR3 sequence: CASSALNEQFF. Written as DNA, the CDR3 is TGTGCCAGCAGCGCCCTAAATGAGCAGTTCTTC.

The gene calls are TRBV12-3 or TRBV12-4 and TRBJ2-3; D is tentatively TRBD1 or TRBD2 (7 bases each). V was clipped by 6 bases and J by 4 bases, with 20 bases between them. The CDR3 is 16 residues long. The DNA of the CDR3 is TGTGCCAGCAGCCCGTCCAGGGGGACTAACGCAGATACGCAGTATTTT. Residues: CASSPSRGTNADTQYF.

V usage is TRBV4-1 and J usage is TRBJ1-2; D ambiguous. CDR3 length: 13 amino acids. The germline V and J ends were trimmed by 3 bases and 3 bases, with 8 bases remaining between them. Germline V gene sequence: CDR1 MGHRA, CDR2 YSYEKL. This CDR3 is CASSQTPDYGYTF. In DNA form, the CDR3 reads TGCGCCAGCAGCCAGACCCCGGACTATGGCTACACCTTC.

V gene TRBV5-5 combines with J gene TRBJ2-5; D is unresolved. The CDR3 is 13 amino acids. Trimming pared 6 bases from V and 10 bases from J, leaving 19 bases between. Germline V gene data show CDR1 as SGHKS and CDR2 as YYEKEE (reference sequence). The CDR3 here is CASNHFRCQVQYF. For the CDR3, the DNA is TGTGCCAGCAACCACTTCCGCTGTCAAGTCCAGTACTTC.

The table lists this clonotype with a few counts. The chain joins TRBV3-1 to TRBJ1-6, with 8 bases identical to TRBD1. CDR3 length: 15 residues. Trimming removed 5 bases from V and 6 bases from J; junction bases left unmatched: 6. Germline V gene sequence: CDR1 LGHDT, CDR2 YNNKEL (reference sequence). DNA of the CDR3: TGTGCCAGCAGCTCACGGACAGGGTTTAATTCACCCCTCCACTTT. Translated, it gives CASSSRTGFNSPLHF.

This clonotype was counted between two and nine times. The chain employs TRBV10-3 and TRBJ2-7; 8 nucleotides align to TRBD1. The CDR3 length is 16 residues. CDR1 ENHRY and CDR2 SYGVKD come from the germline V gene. V shed 0 bases and J 1 base; nucleotides not matched to a gene: 5. The CDR3 here is CAISESQGASSYEQYF. CDR3 nucleotides: TGTGCCATCAGTGAGTCCCAGGGGGCGAGTTCCTACGAGCAGTACTTC.

This clonotype was counted a single time. The V and J genes are TRBV4-2 and TRBJ2-3, with 7 bases that match TRBD1. The ends lost 0 bases at V and 5 bases at J; junction bases unmatched: 2. From germline, CDR1 is LGHNA and CDR2 YNFKEQ. The CDR3 runs 14 residues. CDR3 sequence reads: CASSQEQGIDTQYF. CDR3 coding DNA: TGTGCCAGCAGCCAAGAACAGGGGATAGATACGCAGTATTTT.

There are a few counts of this clonotype. The chain has TRBV19 and TRBJ2-1; D is uncertain. CDR1 and CDR2 from the germline V gene are LNHDA and SQIVND (reference sequence). The CDR3 is made up of 16 amino acids. Trimming removed 0 bases from V and 7 bases from J, with 16 bases in between. CDR3 loop: CASSIDSWVPGNEQFF. As DNA, the CDR3 is TGTGCCAGTAGTATAGATAGCTGGGTACCCGGGAATGAGCAGTTCTTC.

On this clonotype: Being one base from a much bigger clone, this may be a read error. The CDR3 loop reads CASSTGWVSYEQYF. As DNA, the CDR3 is TGTGCCAGCAGTACCGGGTGGGTTTCCTACGAGCAGTACTTC. The chain employs TRBV12-3 or TRBV12-4 and TRBJ2-7; the D is unclear. The CDR3 is made up of 14 amino acids. V gave up 5 bases and J gave up 1 base, with 12 bases separating them.

The sample holds a few counts of this clonotype. The chain is built from TRBV13 and TRBJ2-2; 13 nucleotides agree with TRBD2. Germline CDR1 and CDR2: PRHDT and FYEKMQ (reference sequence). With 5 bases clipped from V and 1 base from J, the junction kept 4 bases outside the gene matches. The CDR3 covers 17 residues. The CDR3 protein is CASSRGTSGMNTGELFF. The CDR3 region has the DNA TGTGCCAGCAGCCGAGGGACTAGCGGGATGAACACCGGGGAGCTGTTTTTT. The complete variable domain, with remaining parts taken from reference TRBV13 and TRBJ2-2, reads AAGVIQSPRHLIKEKRETATLKCYPIPRHDTVYWYQQGPGQDPQFLISFYEKMQSDKGSIPDRFSAQQFSDYHSELNMSSLELGDSALYFCASSRGTSGMNTGELFFGEGSRLTVL.

At least ten counts were recorded for this clonotype. The chain links TRBV20-1 to TRBJ2-3; 10 positions match TRBD1. The ends lost 5 bases at V and 1 base at J; junction bases unmatched: 3. The CDR3 is 14 residues long. CDR1 and CDR2 (germline): DFQATT, SNEGSKA (reference sequence). CDR3 sequence reads: CSAPGTGGTDTQYF. As DNA, the CDR3 is TGCAGTGCTCCCGGGACAGGGGGCACAGATACGCAGTATTTT.

The gene calls are TRBV9 and TRBJ2-5; D is undetermined. V was shortened by 0 bases and J by 7 bases, with 10 bases between the two germline ends. Germline-derived CDR1 and CDR2 are SGDLS and YYNGEE. CDR3 length: 13 amino acids. DNA for the CDR3: TGTGCCAGCAGCGTAGGAGGAGTAGGGACCCAGTACTTC. Translation: CASSVGGVGTQYF.

The CDR3 here is CASSPLTGTNTEAFF. CDR3 nucleotide sequence: TGCGCCAGCAGCCCACTGACAGGGACGAACACTGAAGCTTTCTTT. The chain couples TRBV5-1 to TRBJ1-1; 7 nucleotides agree with TRBD1. The junction had 7 bases not matched to a gene; V was cut back by 4 bases and J by 1 base. Germline CDR1 and CDR2: SGHRS and YFSETQ. This CDR3 contains 15 residues.

This clonotype has only a few counts. The V call is TRBV25-1, the J call TRBJ2-7; 11 nucleotides agree with TRBD1. The CDR3 covers 14 residues. Germline assignment: CDR1 MGHDK and CDR2 SYGVNS. J gave up 5 bases and V 9 bases, and 9 bases lay outside the gene matches. The CDR3 region has the DNA TGTGCCAGTCAGGGACAGGGGGAAATCGACGAGCAGTACTTC. This sequence encodes CASQGQGEIDEQYF.

This clonotype has a handful of counts. This chain connects TRBV28 to TRBJ2-7; a weak D match, TRBD2 (5 bases). Germline CDR1 and CDR2: MDHEN and SYDVKM. V lost 4 bases, J lost 1 base, and 23 bases lay in between. CDR3 size: 18 residues. In DNA form, the CDR3 reads TGTGCCAGCAGTTACCCCCTCGGAGCGGAGGTGTCGTCCTACGAGCAGTACTTC. Translation: CASSYPLGAEVSSYEQYF.